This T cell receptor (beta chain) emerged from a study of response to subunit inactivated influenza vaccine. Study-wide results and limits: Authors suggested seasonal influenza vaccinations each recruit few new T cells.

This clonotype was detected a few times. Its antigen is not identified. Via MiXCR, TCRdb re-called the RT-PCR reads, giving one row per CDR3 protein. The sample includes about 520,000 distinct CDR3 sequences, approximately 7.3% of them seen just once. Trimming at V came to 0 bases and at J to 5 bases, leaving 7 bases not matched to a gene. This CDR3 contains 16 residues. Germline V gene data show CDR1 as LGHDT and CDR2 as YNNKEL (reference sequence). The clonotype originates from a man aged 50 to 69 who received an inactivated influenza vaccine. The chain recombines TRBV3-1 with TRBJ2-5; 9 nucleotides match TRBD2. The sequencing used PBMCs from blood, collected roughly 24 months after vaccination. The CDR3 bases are TGTGCCAGCAGCCAAGATCCTATAGCGGGAGAGGAGACCCAGTACTTC. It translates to CASSQDPIAGEETQYF.